The source of this T cell receptor beta chain is a study of T-cell reconstitution after alpha-beta-depleted transplantation in children. Unique molecular identifiers were used to barcode this TCRbeta library. TCRdb re-called the PCR reads through MiXCR, storing one row per CDR3 protein. The sample comprises 350,000 to 500,000 distinct CDR3 sequences, around two fifths of which are singletons, and approximately 30% rests with the top ten. This clonotype was picked up a small number of times. The receptor's source is a girl aged 2 to 10 with aplastic anemia, due to receive a stem cell transplant. The sample consisted of PBMCs, taken before TCRalphabeta/CD19-depleted stem cell transplant.

The CDR3 DNA is TGCGCCAGCAGCTTGTCCGCAGGGAGAAAGTCTGGAAACACCATATATTTT. Residues: CASSLSAGRKSGNTIYF. This chain connects TRBV5-1 to TRBJ1-3, with D maybe TRBD1 (5 bases). The V and J ends lost 1 base and 1 base respectively, with 15 bases between them. The CDR3 extends over 17 amino acids. The germline gives CDR1 SGHRS, CDR2 YFSETQ. Based on the CDR3 plus reference TRBV5-1 and TRBJ1-3, the full variable domain is KAGVTQTPRYLIKTRGQQVTLSCSPISGHRSVSWYQQTPGQGLQFLFEYFSETQRNKGNFPGRFSGRQFSNSRSEMNVSTLELGDSALYLCASSLSAGRKSGNTIYFGEGSWLTVV.